Here is one T cell receptor (beta chain) with its context. Its antigen is still unknown. The sample holds no much larger clone one base away, and base qualities are not on file. These data originate in a study of blood T cell repertoires in COVID-19 (dated by TCRdb to about 2020). Study-wide context: Samples from collaborators originated in the United States, Italy and Spain and spanned both the acute and convalescent phases of COVID-19. The prospective study material was composed of cDNA or gDNA derived from T cells, B-cell-depleted T cells, or PBMCs. Deeply sampled blood TCRbeta repertoires from subjects exposed to, actively infected with, or recovered from COVID-19 were included in the dataset. The repertoires were released in a freely available public database intended as a resource for research on the immune response to SARS-CoV-2. Samples came from the ongoing ImmuneRACE study (first 160 participants) plus 1,254 subjects from 6 global collaborators. Sample metadata almost always included a de-identified subject ID, COVID-19 status, age in years and sex. Where available, HLA class I and class II types were obtained from metadata supplied by the sample provider rather than from assay-based typing. Summary of the overall study and its limitations: The quantity of clinical and demographic metadata differed by source and by participant and was supplied without curation.

TCRbeta CDR3 regions were amplified from genomic DNA by means of the immunoSEQ Assay, a bias-controlled multiplex PCR. Under the source paper's analysis protocol: The number of nucleated cells in each sample was estimated from the amplification of reference gene primers within the assay. Sequence reads were collapsed and filtered to measure the absolute abundance of every unique TCRbeta CDR3 rearrangement. For each sample, productive Simpson clonality was calculated as the square root of Simpson's diversity index across productive rearrangements. TCRdb limited this immuneACCESS table to in-frame rearrangements with V and J called. A share of clones is missing; checked studies link under half to unresolved V genes, and the rest is unexplained. V and J calls and clone size come straight from that table; D and trimming were deduced from the DNA. This sample has nearly 25,000 clones in its table, and about 86% of those were observed once. The ten largest make up approximately 6.1% of the sample.

Each collaborating institution followed its own protocols to collect whole blood in K2EDTA tubes. Collaborator samples were shipped for TCRbeta analysis as frozen whole blood, isolated PBMCs, or DNA extracted from either sample type. The clonotype was recovered from a man in his sixties or seventies with acute or convalescent COVID-19. Sequenced input: peripheral blood.

The nucleotide sequence is given as TGTGCCAGCAGTCCCCTCAGACAGCCCCAGCATTTT. Its protein product is CASSPLRQPQHF. The rearranged chain carries TRBV6-2 or TRBV6-3 and TRBJ1-5, with the D gene call left open. CDR1 and CDR2 (MNHEY, SVGEGT) derive from the germline V gene. V loses 5 bases, J loses 7 bases, and the germline ends lie 9 bases apart. The CDR3 numbers 12 residues from cysteine through phenylalanine. Only the CDR3 DNA is retained, 36 bases long and in frame from the first base.